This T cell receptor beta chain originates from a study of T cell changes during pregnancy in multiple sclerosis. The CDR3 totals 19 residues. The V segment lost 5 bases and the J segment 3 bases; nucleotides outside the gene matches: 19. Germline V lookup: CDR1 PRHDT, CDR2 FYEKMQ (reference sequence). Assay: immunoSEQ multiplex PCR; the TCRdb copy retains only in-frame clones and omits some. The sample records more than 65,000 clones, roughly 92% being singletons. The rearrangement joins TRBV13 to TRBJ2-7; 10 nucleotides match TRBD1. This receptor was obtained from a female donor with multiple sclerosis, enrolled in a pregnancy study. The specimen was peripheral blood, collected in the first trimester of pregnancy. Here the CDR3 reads CASSPGDRGRPSDRYEQYF. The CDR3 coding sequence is TGTGCCAGCAGCCCCGGCGACAGGGGGCGGCCTAGCGATCGCTACGAGCAGTACTTC.